This T cell receptor beta chain was recorded in a study of T cell repertoires in cytomegalovirus infection. At the level of the study: Indicated by public TCR beta signatures were CMV infection and matching HLA type.

On this clonotype: An end of the junction differs from the germline gene, which may be a read error.

Each CDR3 protein gets one entry after TCRdb re-called the reads with MiXCR. The sample has hundreds of thousands of distinct CDR3 sequences; under 40% are singletons. Germline values: CDR1 MDHEN, CDR2 SYDVKM. The CDR3 runs 14 residues. The sequence was obtained from a human donor in good health (CMV status not recorded). Some clones in this sample may be carry-over from other donors' samples. The rearrangement uses TRBV28 and TRBJ1-1; D ambiguous. Sequenced: PBMCs. The CDR3 nucleotides are TGTGCCAGCAGTTTCAGTACTCAGAACACTCAAGCTTTCTTT. Translated, it gives CASSFSTQNTQAFF.